This TCR beta chain was documented in a study of blood T cell repertoires in COVID-19. Study-level information: COVID-19 samples, acute and convalescent, were from the United States, Italy and Spain.

The V gene's germline CDR1 is MNHEY and CDR2 SVGEGT. The CDR3 has 17 amino acids. J lost 3 bases, V lost 0 bases, and 7 bases had no gene match. Sequencing was performed with immunoSEQ multiplex PCR; in TCRdb, only in-frame clones are kept and a portion is missing. The table includes approximately 260,000 clones, around 87% detected once. Sequenced: PBMCs or T cells enriched from blood (not recorded which). This TCR was sampled from a woman under 40 with acute COVID-19. The chain couples TRBV6-2 or TRBV6-3 to TRBJ1-5; 8 bases align to TRBD1. DNA for the CDR3: TGTGCCAGCAGTTACTCGGCAGGGGGCCTCCTCAATCAGCCCCAGCATTTT. It specifies CASSYSAGGLLNQPQHF.